The present TCR beta chain was sequenced within a study of graft-versus-host responses after intestinal transplantation. Whole-study findings and limits: Maximum circulating GvH clone levels tracked with early post-transplant HvG decreases.

CD3+CD4+ and CD3+CD8+ responders that were proliferating and CFSE-low were sorted post-reaction. This clone is medium-sized by share. Measured with immunoSEQ multiplex PCR; TCRdb has only the in-frame clones, and not every one. Here the sample spans 15,000 to 20,000 clones, around 40% being singletons. This CDR3 is 14 amino acids long. Trimming removed 0 bases at V and 3 bases at J, with 9 bases between. In germline, CDR1 is MNHNS, CDR2 SASEGT. The specimen comprised alloreactive CD4+ T cells from a mixed lymphocyte reaction culture, sampled before transplantation. The subset was: CFSE-low proliferating T cells sorted from roughly 6-day pre-transplant mixed lymphocyte reaction (GvH or HvG direction). V gene TRBV6-1 combines with J gene TRBJ2-7; D ambiguous. The receptor's source is a human patient who was an organ donor for intestinal transplantation. CDR3 protein: CASSEAGNGYEQYF. CDR3 sequence (DNA): TGTGCCAGCAGTGAAGCGGGGAACGGCTACGAGCAGTACTTC.